This TCR beta chain appears in the sequencing data of a study of shared clonotypes between healthy human individuals. The deep-level immunoSEQ assay was used. The assay was immunoSEQ multiplex PCR, and TCRdb's table has in-frame clones only and misses some. The repertoire holds around 2.1 million clones, approximately 94% seen once, with approximately 0.13% in the top ten. Donors were healthy HIV-negative adults without recently reported acute infections or vaccinations. Overall study results and limits: For naive CD4 cells, around 5% of clonotypes were shared across a few donors. Clonotypes not shared had lower generation probabilities than those common to all four donors.

This clone was found a few times. The target antigen is unknown. After removal of 5 bases from V and 0 bases from J, the junction contained 1 base not matched to a gene. This CDR3 region has 13 residues. Germline CDR1 WNHNN, CDR2 SYGVQD (reference sequence). This sequence joins TRBV10-1 and TRBJ2-7; 7 bases align to TRBD2. Sequencing used naive CD4+ T cells sorted from blood. Stated subset: CD45RA+ positively selected. This TCR came from a man in his late teens or twenties in good health. The CDR3 here is CASSPSGSYEQYF. In nucleotides, the CDR3 is TGCGCCAGCAGTCCTAGCGGCTCCTACGAGCAGTACTTC.